This T cell receptor (beta chain) was captured by sequencing in a study of cytomegalovirus exposure and HLA in healthy donors. CDR1 is SGHRS, CDR2 YFSETQ, per germline. This CDR3 has 17 residues. With V trimmed by 5 bases and J by 7 bases, 16 bases remained unmatched. Some clones are missing from TCRdb's copy, which holds only in-frame ones; the method was immunoSEQ multiplex PCR. The table has fewer than 150,000 clones, roughly 79% seen once. The study, taken as a whole, reports: Reportedly, cytomegalovirus status was diagnosed with high sensitivity and specificity. The tendency of first-cohort TCR clusters to co-occur in the 100 to 150 validation repertoires emerged from a later analysis. The majority of TCR sequences were rare, yet some public TCRs appeared in many donors.

Concerning this clone: Its antigen is still unknown.

V is TRBV5-1 and J is TRBJ1-2, with TRBD1 matching over 11 bases. The origin of this receptor is a man younger than 40 in good health and CMV-seropositive. The material sequenced was PBMCs. The CDR3, as DNA: TGCGCCAGCAGACCCCTACCACGGGACAGGGGGAGGGTTGGCTACACCTTC. Protein sequence: CASRPLPRDRGRVGYTF.